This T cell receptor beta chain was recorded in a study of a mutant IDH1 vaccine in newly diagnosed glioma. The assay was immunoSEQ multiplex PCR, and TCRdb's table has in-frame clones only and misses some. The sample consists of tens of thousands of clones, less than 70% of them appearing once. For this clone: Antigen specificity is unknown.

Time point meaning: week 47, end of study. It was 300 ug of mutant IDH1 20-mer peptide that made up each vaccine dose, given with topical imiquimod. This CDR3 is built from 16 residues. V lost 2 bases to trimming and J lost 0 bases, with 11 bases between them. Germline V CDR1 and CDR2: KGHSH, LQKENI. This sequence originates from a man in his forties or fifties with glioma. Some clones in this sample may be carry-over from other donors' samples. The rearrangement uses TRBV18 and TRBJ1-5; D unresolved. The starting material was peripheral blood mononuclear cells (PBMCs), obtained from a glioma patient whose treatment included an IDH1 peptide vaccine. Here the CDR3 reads CASSPWQIHSNQPQHF. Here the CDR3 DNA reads TGTGCCAGCTCACCATGGCAGATTCATAGCAATCAGCCCCAGCATTTT.